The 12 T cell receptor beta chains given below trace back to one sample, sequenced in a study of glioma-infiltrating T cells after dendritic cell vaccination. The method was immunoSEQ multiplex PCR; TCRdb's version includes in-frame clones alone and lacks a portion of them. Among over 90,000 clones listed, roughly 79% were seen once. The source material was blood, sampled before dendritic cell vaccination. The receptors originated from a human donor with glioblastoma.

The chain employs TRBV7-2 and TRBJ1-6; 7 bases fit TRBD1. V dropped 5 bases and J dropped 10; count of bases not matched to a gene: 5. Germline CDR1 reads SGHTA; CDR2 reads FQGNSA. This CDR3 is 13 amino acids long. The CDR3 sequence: CASSTQGESPLHF. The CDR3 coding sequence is TGTGCCAGCAGCACCCAGGGGGAATCACCCCTCCACTTT. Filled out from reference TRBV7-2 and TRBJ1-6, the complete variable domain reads GAGVSQSPSNKVTEKGKDVELRCDPISGHTALYWYRQSLGQGLEFLIYFQGNSAPDKSGLPSDRFSAERTGGSVSTLTIQRTQQEDSAVYLCASSTQGESPLHFGNGTRLTVT.

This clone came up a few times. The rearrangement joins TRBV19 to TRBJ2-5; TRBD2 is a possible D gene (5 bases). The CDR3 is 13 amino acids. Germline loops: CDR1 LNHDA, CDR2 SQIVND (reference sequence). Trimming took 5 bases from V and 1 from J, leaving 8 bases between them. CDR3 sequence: CASSSTTQETQYF. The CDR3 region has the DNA TGTGCCAGTAGTTCGACTACCCAAGAGACCCAGTACTTC.

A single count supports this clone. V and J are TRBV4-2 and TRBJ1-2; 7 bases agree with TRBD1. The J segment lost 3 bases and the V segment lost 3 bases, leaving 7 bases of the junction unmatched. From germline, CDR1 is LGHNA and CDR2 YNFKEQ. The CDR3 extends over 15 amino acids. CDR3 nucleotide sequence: TGTGCCAGCAGCCACCCCCGGGACAGTCACTATGGCTACACCTTC. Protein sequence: CASSHPRDSHYGYTF.

In DNA form, the CDR3 reads TGTGCCAGCAGTCAGGGTGCTACTAATGAAAAACTGTTTTTT. This sequence encodes CASSQGATNEKLFF. The chain has TRBV7-2 and TRBJ1-4; the D gene is possibly TRBD1 (5 bases). Trimming removed 6 bases from V and 2 bases from J, with 10 bases in between. The CDR3 has 14 amino acids. Germline lookup yields CDR1 SGHTA and CDR2 FQGNSA.

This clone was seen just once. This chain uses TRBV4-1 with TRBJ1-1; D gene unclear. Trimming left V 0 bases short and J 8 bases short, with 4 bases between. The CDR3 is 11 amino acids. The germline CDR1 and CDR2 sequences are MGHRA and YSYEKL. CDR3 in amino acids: CASSQDREAFF. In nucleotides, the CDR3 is TGCGCCAGCAGCCAAGACAGGGAAGCTTTCTTT.

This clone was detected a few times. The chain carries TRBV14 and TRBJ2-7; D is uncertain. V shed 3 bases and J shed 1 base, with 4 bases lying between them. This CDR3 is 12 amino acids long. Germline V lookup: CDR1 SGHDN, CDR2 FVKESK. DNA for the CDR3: TGTGCCAGCAGCCAGACTTCCTACGAGCAGTACTTC. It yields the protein CASSQTSYEQYF. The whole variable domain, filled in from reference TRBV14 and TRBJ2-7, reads EAGVTQFPSHSVIEKGQTVTLRCDPISGHDNLYWYRRVMGKEIKFLLHFVKESKQDESGMPNNRFLAERTGGTYSTLKVQPAELEDSGVYFCASSQTSYEQYFGPGTRLTVT.

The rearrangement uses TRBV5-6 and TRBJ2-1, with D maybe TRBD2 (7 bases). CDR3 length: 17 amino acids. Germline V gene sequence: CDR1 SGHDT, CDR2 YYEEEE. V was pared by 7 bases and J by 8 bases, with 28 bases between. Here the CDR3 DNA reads TGTGCCAGCTACCTCCTGGGTGGGGGTACAGGGAGGGATGAGCAGTTCTTC. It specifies CASYLLGGGTGRDEQFF. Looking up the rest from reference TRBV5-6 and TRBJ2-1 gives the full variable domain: DAGVTQSPTHLIKTRGQQVTLRCSPKSGHDTVSWYQQALGQGPQFIFQYYEEEERQRGNFPDRFSGHQFPNYSSELNVNALLLGDSALYLCASYLLGGGTGRDEQFFGPGTRLTVL.

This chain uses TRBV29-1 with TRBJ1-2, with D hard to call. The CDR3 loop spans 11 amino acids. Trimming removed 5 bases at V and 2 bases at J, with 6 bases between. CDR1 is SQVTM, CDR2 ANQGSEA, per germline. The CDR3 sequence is CSVRQNYGYTF. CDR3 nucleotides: TGCAGCGTTCGACAAAACTATGGCTACACCTTC.

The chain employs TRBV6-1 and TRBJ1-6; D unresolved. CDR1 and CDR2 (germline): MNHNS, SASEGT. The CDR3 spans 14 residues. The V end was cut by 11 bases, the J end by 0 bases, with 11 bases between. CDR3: CAASPLSYNSPLHF. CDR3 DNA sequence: TGTGCCGCGTCTCCCCTCTCCTATAATTCACCCCTCCACTTT.

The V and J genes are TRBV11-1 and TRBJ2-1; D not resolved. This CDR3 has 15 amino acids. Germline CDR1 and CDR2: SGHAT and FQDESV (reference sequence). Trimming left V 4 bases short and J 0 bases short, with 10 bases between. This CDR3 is CASSSFASSYNEQFF. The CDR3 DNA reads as TGTGCCAGCAGCTCGTTCGCTAGCTCCTACAATGAGCAGTTCTTC.

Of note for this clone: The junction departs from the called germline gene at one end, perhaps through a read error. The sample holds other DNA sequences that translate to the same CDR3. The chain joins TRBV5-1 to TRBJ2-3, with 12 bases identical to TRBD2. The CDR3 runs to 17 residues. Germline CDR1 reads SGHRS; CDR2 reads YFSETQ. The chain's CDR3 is CASSLGSLAGGVDTQYF. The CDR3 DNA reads TGTGCCAGCAGCCTAGGATCGCTAGCGGGGGGGGTAGATACGCAGTATTTT.

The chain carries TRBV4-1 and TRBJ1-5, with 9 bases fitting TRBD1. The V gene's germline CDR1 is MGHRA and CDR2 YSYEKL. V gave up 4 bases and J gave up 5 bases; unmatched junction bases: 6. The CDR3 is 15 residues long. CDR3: CASSPGTGIYQPQHF. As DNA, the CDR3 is TGCGCCAGCAGCCCCGGGACAGGGATTTATCAGCCCCAGCATTTT.